The sequence of this TCR beta chain was determined in a study of Ad26.COV2.S vaccination and SARS-CoV-2 variants. TCRdb's copy holds only in-frame clones and misses some; the assay was immunoSEQ multiplex PCR. This table has 300,000 to 400,000 clones, around 84% appearing once. This CDR3 has 14 amino acids. Germline assignment: CDR1 SGHAT and CDR2 FQNNGV. The junction had 7 bases not matched to a gene; V was cut back by 5 bases and J by 7 bases. The sample's treatment: 19 received Ad26.COV2.S at low or high dose, single or two shots; about 5 received placebo; per-sample allocation not given. At day 63 after the first vaccine or placebo injection, samples were drawn. Based in Boston, the donor was an adult of 18-55 years.

This chain uses TRBV11-2 with TRBJ2-2, with 7 nucleotides matching TRBD1. The receptor's source is a person aged 18-65 years who received the Ad26.COV2.S COVID-19 vaccine or a placebo. The sequences come from peripheral blood, collected in a trial of Ad26.COV2.S vaccine versus placebo. The CDR3 reads CASSQQGTSGELFF. The CDR3 nucleotides read TGTGCCAGCAGCCAACAGGGGACCAGCGGGGAGCTGTTTTTT.